This TCR beta chain was captured by sequencing in a study of blood T cell repertoires in COVID-19. Study-level background: T cells, B-cell-depleted T cells, or PBMCs supplied cDNA or gDNA.

V was cut by 3 bases and J by 2 bases, with 17 bases left in between. This CDR3 is 15 amino acids long. The V gene's germline CDR1 is DFQATT and CDR2 SNEGSKA (reference sequence). In the authors' methods: Reference gene primer amplification gave estimated nucleated cell counts. Sequencing used immunoSEQ multiplex PCR; TCRdb keeps in-frame clones, though not all of them. V, J and clone size derive from that table, while D and trimming were established from the DNA sequence. The data show some 320,000 clones, with 90% seen just once and around 2.7% held by the top ten. This sequence joins TRBV20-1 and TRBJ2-7; D perhaps matches TRBD2 (5 bases). The sequence derives from a man aged 60-69 years who had recovered from COVID-19. The sample consisted of PBMCs or T cells enriched from blood (not recorded which). This CDR3 is CSASRRADGTYEQYF. The CDR3 DNA is TGCAGTGCTAGTAGAAGGGCGGACGGGACCTACGAGCAGTACTTC.